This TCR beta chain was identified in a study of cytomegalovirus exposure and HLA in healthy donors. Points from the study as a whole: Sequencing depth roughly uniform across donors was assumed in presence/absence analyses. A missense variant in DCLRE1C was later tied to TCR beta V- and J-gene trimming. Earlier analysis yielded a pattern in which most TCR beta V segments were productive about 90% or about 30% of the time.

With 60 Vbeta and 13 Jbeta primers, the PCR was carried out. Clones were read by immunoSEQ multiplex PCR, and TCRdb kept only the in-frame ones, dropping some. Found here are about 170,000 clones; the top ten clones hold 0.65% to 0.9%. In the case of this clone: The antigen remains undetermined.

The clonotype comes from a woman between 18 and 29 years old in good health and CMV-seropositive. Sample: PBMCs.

The DNA of the CDR3 is TGCGCCAGCAGCCAAGAGTCTAGCGGAGGCTTCTACGAGCAGTACTTC. Translated: CASSQESSGGFYEQYF. The V gene is TRBV4-1, the J gene TRBJ2-7; 7 bases map to TRBD2. CDR3 length: 16 amino acids. Germline V gene sequence: CDR1 MGHRA, CDR2 YSYEKL. The J segment lost 3 bases and the V segment lost 0 bases, leaving 8 bases of the junction unmatched.